This TCR beta chain was retrieved from a study of control samples from healthy donors and cancer patients. This clone turned up a few times. V was pared by 1 base and J by 4 bases, with 13 bases between. The CDR3 has 15 residues. Germline CDR1 reads SGHAT; CDR2 reads FQNNGV. Clones were sequenced by immunoSEQ multiplex PCR, and TCRdb holds only the in-frame ones, with some missing. Of tens of thousands of clones in the sample, around 70% were seen once. This receptor was taken from a male donor with melanoma. Sequencing used formalin-fixed, paraffin-embedded tissue. The rearrangement joins TRBV11-2 to TRBJ2-5, with D maybe TRBD2 (6 bases). DNA for the CDR3: TGTGCCAGCAGCTTAGTCGGGAGACTGACAGAGACCCAGTACTTC. The encoded protein is CASSLVGRLTETQYF.